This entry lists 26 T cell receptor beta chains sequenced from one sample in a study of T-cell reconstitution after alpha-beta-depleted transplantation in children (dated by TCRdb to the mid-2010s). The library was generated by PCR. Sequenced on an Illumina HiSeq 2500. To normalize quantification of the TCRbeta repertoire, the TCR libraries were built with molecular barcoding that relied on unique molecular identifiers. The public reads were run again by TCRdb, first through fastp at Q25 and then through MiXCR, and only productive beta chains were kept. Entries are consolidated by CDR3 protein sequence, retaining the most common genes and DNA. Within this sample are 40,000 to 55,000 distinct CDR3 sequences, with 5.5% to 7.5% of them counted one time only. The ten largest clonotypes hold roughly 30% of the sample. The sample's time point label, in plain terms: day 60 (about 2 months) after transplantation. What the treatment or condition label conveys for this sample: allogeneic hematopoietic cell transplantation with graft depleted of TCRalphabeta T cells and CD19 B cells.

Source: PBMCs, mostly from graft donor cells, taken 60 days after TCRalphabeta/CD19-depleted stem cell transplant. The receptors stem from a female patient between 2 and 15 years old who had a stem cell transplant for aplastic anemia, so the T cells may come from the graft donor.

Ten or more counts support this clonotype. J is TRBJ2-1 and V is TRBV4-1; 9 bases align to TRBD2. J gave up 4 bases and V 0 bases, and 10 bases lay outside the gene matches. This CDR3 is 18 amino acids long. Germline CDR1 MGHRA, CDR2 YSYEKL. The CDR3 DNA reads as TGCGCCAGCAGCCAAGATTACGGGGCGGGAGGGCAGTACAATGAGCAGTTCTTC. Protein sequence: CASSQDYGAGGQYNEQFF.

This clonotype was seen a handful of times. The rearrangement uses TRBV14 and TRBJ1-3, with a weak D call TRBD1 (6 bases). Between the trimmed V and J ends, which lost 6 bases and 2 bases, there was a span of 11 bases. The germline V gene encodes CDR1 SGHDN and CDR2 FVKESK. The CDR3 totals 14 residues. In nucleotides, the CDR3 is TGTGCCAGCAGTAGAACAGGGACTGGAAACACCATATATTTT. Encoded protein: CASSRTGTGNTIYF.

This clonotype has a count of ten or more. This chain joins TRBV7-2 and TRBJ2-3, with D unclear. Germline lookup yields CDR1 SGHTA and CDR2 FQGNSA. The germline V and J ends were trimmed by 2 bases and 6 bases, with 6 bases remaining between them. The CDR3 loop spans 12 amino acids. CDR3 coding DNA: TGTGCCAGCAGCTTATCCCAGGATACGCAGTATTTT. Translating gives CASSLSQDTQYF. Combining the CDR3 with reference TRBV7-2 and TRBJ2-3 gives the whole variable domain GAGVSQSPSNKVTEKGKDVELRCDPISGHTALYWYRQSLGQGLEFLIYFQGNSAPDKSGLPSDRFSAERTGGSVSTLTIQRTQQEDSAVYLCASSLSQDTQYFGPGTRLTVL.

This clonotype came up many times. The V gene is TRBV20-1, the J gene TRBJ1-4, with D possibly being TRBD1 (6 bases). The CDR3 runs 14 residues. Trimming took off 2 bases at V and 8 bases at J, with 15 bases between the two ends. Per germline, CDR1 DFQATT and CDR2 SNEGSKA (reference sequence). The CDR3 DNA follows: TGCAGTGCTAGATCGGGGGCGGCGGGAGAAAAACTGTTTTTT. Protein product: CSARSGAAGEKLFF.

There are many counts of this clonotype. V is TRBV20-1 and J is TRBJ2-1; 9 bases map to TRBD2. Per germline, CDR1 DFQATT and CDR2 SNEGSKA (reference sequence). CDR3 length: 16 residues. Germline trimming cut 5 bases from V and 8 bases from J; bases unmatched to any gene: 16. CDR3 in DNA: TGCAGTGCTGCGAGACTAGCGGACGGCCAGTGGCATGAGCAGTTCTTC. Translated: CSAARLADGQWHEQFF.

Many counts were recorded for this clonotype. The CDR3 spells CASSTLAISNTEAFF. CDR3 nucleotide sequence: TGTGCCAGCAGCACCCTGGCGATTTCGAACACTGAAGCTTTCTTT. This chain uses TRBV7-9 with TRBJ1-1, with unresolved D. Germline V gives CDR1 SEHNR, CDR2 FQNEAQ (reference sequence). The CDR3 has 15 amino acids. The ends were cut back, 5 bases at V and 1 base at J, with 14 bases in the middle.

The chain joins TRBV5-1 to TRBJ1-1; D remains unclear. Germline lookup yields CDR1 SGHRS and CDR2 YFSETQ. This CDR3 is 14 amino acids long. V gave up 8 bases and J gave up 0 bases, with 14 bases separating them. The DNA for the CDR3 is TGCGCCAGTACCTTTGCCGGGATGAACACTGAAGCTTTCTTT. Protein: CASTFAGMNTEAFF.

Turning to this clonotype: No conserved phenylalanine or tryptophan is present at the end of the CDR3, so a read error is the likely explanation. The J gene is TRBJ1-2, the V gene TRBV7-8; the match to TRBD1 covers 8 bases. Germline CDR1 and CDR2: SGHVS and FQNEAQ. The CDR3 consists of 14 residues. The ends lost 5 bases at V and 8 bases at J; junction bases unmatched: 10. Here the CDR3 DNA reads TGTGCCAGCAGCCAGGGGGCAGGGGGCGGAGGCTACACCTAC. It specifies CASSQGAGGGGYTY.

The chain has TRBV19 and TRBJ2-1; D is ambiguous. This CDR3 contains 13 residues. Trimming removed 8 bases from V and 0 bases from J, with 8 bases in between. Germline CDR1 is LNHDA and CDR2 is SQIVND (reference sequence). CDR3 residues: CASAASSYNEQFF. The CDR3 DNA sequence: TGTGCCAGTGCAGCTAGCTCCTACAATGAGCAGTTCTTC.

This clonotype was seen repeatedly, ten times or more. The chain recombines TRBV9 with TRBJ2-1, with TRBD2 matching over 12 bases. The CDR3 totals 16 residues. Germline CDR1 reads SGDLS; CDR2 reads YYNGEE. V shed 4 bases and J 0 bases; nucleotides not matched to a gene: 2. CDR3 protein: CASSKTSGSSYNEQFF. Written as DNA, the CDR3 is TGTGCCAGCAGCAAGACTAGCGGGAGCTCCTACAATGAGCAGTTCTTC.

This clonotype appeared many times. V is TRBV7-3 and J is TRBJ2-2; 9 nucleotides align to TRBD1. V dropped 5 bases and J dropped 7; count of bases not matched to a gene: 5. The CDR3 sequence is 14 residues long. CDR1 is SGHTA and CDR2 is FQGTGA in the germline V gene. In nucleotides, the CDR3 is TGTGCCAGCAGCACGGGACAGGGTCACGGGGAGCTGTTTTTT. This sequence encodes CASSTGQGHGELFF.

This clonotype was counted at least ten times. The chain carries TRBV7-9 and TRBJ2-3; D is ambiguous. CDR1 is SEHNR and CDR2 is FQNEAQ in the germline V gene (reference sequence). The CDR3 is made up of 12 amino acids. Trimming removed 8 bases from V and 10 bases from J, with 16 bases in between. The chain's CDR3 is CASVLLGYAQYF. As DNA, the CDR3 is TGTGCCAGCGTCCTTTTAGGGTATGCGCAGTATTTT.

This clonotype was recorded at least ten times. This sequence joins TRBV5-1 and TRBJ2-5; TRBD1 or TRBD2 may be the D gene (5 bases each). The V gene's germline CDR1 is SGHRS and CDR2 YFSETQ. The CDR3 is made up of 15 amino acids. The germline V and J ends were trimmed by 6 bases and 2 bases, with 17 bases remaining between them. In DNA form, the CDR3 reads TGCGCCAGCACCACTATGGGACGCGTACAAGAGACCCAGTACTTC. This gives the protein CASTTMGRVQETQYF.

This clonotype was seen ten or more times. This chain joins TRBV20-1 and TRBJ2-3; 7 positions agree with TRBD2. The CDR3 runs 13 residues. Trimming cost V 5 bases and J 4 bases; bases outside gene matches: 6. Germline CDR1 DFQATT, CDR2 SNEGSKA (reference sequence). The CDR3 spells CSALWGGADTQYF. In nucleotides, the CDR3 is TGCAGTGCTCTGTGGGGGGGGGCAGATACGCAGTATTTT.

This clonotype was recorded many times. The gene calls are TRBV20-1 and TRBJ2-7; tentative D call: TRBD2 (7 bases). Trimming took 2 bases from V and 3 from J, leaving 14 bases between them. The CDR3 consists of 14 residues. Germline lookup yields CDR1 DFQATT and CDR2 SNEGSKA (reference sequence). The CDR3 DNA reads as TGCAGTGCTAGACGTGGGAGGGGGTTCTACGAGCAGTACTTC. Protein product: CSARRGRGFYEQYF.

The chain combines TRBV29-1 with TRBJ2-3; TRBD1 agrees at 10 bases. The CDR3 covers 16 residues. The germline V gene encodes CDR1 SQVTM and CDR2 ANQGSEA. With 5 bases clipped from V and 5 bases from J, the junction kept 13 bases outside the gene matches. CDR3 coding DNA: TGCAGCGTTCCTAGAGGGGACAGGGGAGCAGGAGATACGCAGTATTTT. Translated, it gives CSVPRGDRGAGDTQYF.

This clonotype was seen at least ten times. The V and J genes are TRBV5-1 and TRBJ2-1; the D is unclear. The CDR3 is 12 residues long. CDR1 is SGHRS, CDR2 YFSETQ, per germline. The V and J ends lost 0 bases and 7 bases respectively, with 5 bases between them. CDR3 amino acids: CASSLALNEQFF. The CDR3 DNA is TGCGCCAGCAGCTTGGCCTTGAATGAGCAGTTCTTC.

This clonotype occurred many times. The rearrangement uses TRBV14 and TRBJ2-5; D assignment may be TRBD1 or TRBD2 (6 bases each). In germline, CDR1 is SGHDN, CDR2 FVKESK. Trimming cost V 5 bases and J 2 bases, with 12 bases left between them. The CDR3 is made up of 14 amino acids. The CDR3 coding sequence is TGTGCCAGCAGCGCCCGAGGGGGGCAAGAGACCCAGTACTTC. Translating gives CASSARGGQETQYF.

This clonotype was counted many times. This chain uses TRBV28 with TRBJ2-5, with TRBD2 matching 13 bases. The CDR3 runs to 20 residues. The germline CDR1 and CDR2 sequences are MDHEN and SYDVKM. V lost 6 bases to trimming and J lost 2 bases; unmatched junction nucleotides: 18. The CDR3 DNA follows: TGTGCCAGCAGACATCGGAAAGGGACTAGCGGGACGTTTCCTCAAGAGACCCAGTACTTC. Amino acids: CASRHRKGTSGTFPQETQYF.

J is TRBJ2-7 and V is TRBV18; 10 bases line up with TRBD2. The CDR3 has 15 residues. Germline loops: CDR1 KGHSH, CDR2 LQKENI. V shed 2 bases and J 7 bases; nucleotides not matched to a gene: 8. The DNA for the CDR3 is TGTGCCAGCTCACCAACTAGCGGGGCTTCGGGGGAGCAGTACTTC. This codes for CASSPTSGASGEQYF.

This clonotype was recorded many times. The DNA of the CDR3 is TGTGCCAGCAGCTCGTGGGGCCTAGATACGCAGTATTTT. Its protein product is CASSSWGLDTQYF. The rearrangement uses TRBV7-9 and TRBJ2-3; possibly TRBD1 for D (5 bases). The germline V gene encodes CDR1 SEHNR and CDR2 FQNEAQ (reference sequence). This CDR3 is 13 amino acids long. Trimming took off 4 bases at V and 5 bases at J, with 10 bases between the two ends.

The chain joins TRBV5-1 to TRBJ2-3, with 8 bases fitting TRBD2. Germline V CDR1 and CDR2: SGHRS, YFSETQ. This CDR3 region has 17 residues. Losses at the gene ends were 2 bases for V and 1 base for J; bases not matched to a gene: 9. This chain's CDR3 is CASSFGGGPPRTDTQYF. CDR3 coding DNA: TGCGCCAGCAGCTTCGGGGGGGGCCCCCCCCGCACAGATACGCAGTATTTT.

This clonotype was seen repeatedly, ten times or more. The CDR3 nucleotides read TGTGCCAGCAGCTTAGGGGGCGCGGGTCTGAGCACAGATACGCAGTATTTT. It translates to CASSLGGAGLSTDTQYF. The genes are TRBV7-2 and TRBJ2-3, with D perhaps assigned TRBD1 or TRBD2 (5 bases each). Trimming cost V 1 base and J 0 bases, with 14 bases left between them. Looked up from germline, CDR1 is SGHTA and CDR2 is FQGNSA. This CDR3 has 17 amino acids.

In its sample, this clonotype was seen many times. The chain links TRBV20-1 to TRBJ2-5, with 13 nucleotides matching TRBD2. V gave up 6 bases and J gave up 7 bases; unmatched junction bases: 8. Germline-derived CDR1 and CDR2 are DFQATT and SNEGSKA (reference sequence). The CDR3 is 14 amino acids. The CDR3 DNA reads TGCAGTGCCGTAACTAGCGGGAGGGCCAGGACCCAGTACTTC. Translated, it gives CSAVTSGRARTQYF.

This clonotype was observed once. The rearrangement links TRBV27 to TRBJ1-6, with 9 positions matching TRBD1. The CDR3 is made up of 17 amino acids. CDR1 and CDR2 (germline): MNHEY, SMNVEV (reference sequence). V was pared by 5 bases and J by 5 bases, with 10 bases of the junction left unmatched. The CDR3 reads CASSGPGQGRHNSPLHF. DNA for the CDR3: TGTGCCAGCAGTGGGCCGGGACAGGGTCGCCATAATTCACCCCTCCACTTT.

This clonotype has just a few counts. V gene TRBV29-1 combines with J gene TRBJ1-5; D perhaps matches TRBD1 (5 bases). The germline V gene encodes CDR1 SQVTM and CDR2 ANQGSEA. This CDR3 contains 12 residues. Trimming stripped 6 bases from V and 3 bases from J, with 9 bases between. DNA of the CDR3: TGCAGCGTGGGGGACCTCAATCAGCCCCAGCATTTT. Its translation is CSVGDLNQPQHF.